This T cell receptor (beta chain) is from a study of blood T cell repertoires in COVID-19. Study details: The United States, Italy and Spain supplied acute and convalescent COVID-19 samples. T cells, B-cell-depleted T cells, or PBMCs supplied cDNA or gDNA.

Per the original data handling: For nucleated cells, counts were estimated from reference gene primer amplification. The repertoire was sequenced with immunoSEQ multiplex PCR; TCRdb's copy has only in-frame clones and lacks some. V, J and clone size derive from that table, while D and trimming were established from the DNA sequence. The repertoire holds 150,000 to 200,000 clones, with about nine tenths as singletons. The CDR3 is made up of 13 amino acids. Trimming cost V 5 bases and J 4 bases, with 12 bases left between them. Germline loops: CDR1 SQVTM, CDR2 ANQGSEA. J is TRBJ1-5 and V is TRBV29-1; a possible D gene is TRBD1 (6 bases). Material: peripheral blood. This clonotype originated in a man aged 55 to 70 with active or convalescent COVID-19. CDR3 nucleotides: TGCAGCGTTAGGACAGCAAATAATCAGCCCCAGCATTTT. It specifies CSVRTANNQPQHF.